Given below is one TCR beta chain in context. There is no known antigen for this receptor. The input lacks base qualities; no much larger clone sits a single base away. These data come from a study of T cell responses to AZD1222 COVID-19 vaccine (dated by TCRdb to about 2021). Concerning the study at large: AZD1222 recipients given second doses at about 4 weeks or at about 12 weeks were pooled, since spike-specific TCR depth and breadth were not found to differ between the two schedules. A total of 230 to 250 trial participants underwent TCR sequencing, of whom about 210 had received two doses of AZD1222 and some 26 had received two doses of the MenACWY control vaccine. Trial participants were enrolled by age into subgroups of 18-55, 56-69 and 70-plus years, and around 140, 26 and 57 TCR-sequenced participants, respectively, were included in these subgroups.

What the authors observed across the whole study: No day 14 peak-response samples were available, so repertoires were characterized only after the peak T cell response. Conclusions about previously exposed vaccinees were limited because only a handful of AZD1222 recipients were SARS-CoV-2 seropositive at baseline. In the small 56-69-year group, the increase in depth fell short of significance, most likely because of low power. Reportedly, almost half of the unique spike-specific TCRs recognized epitopes lying outside the regions that are mutated in the B.1.351 and B.1.1.7 variants. The vaccine-associated CD4 TCRs covered the entire spike protein, and the dominant responses fell in regions 160-218 and 743-854. After two AZD1222 doses, both the breadth and the depth of spike-specific TCRs were significantly higher than at day 0 and than in MenACWY recipients. Most participants were white British and females outnumbered males, and the authors suggested that clonal diversity may have been underestimated.

The CDR3 regions of human TCRbeta chains were analyzed by immunosequencing. Concerning the study's data processing: Repertoire TCRs were checked for matches against a reference library of SARS-CoV-2-specific TCRs that had been generated using the MIRA antigen-specificity platform. Breadth was defined as the fraction of unique TCRs that were SARS-CoV-2-associated. Depth was defined as the fraction of total T cells that were SARS-CoV-2-associated. Each spike-specific TCR was assigned to its reactive spike region and to a CD4 or CD8 class using the MIRA data. Log10-transformed breadth and depth values were compared by one-way ANOVA with Sidak's multiple comparisons tests. Not all clones reach the TCRdb copy of this immuneACCESS table, which keeps in-frame sequences only. Checked studies attribute under half of the gap to unresolved V genes and leave the rest unexplained. V, J and clone size were drawn from that table, and D and trimming were deduced from the DNA. Across this sample there are about 140,000 clones, with under 95% seen only once. The ten largest clones capture roughly 1.3% of the sample.

Reading from cysteine to phenylalanine, the CDR3 counts 14 amino acids. Only the CDR3 region is kept as DNA, spanning 42 bases read in frame from base 1. Taken with the paper, the label for time point translates to: baseline before first vaccination. The vaccinee samples were drawn from two UK trials, COV001 and COV002, one of which was a single-blind randomized controlled phase 2/3 trial testing AZD1222 (ChAdOx1 nCoV-19) in healthy adults. Trial participant PBMC samples were collected at day 0 and day 28 after the second dose for TCRbeta chain sequencing. Specimen: peripheral blood, collected on day 0 of AZD1222 vaccination. This chain is built from TRBV21-1 and TRBJ1-2; TRBD1 is the table's D call and was not checked against the DNA. TRBV21-1 is a listed pseudogene. The TCR originated in an adult in good health. The DNA is TGTGCCAGCAGCAAGAAAGGGGCCGGCTATGGCTACACCTTC. Translation gives CASSKKGAGYGYTF.